The following is a T cell receptor (beta chain) sequence with its context. What it binds is not known. This entry comes from a study of regulatory T cells. All CD3G-deficient patients showed autoimmunity, more severe in two. At testing, patients were 2 to 39 years old, with reduced naive and increased memory T-cell proportions. Sorting split CD4+ cells into CD25-high CD127-low Tregs and CD25-low CD127-high conventional T cells. This CDR3 comprises 15 residues. Germline V gene lookup returns CDR1 SEHNR and CDR2 FQNEAQ (reference sequence). V lost 4 bases and J lost 7; bases outside the gene matches: 10. Study-level results: In patients, unique TRB V-J pairs were restricted and V/J usage skewed, especially in Tregs. In CD3G-deficient patients, conventional CD4+ T cells were enriched for hydrophobic CDR3 residues at positions 6 and 7.

The PCR used 52 TRBV and 13 TRBJ primers. Only in-frame clones appear in the TCRdb table, and some are missing; sequencing was by immunoSEQ multiplex PCR. This sample has around 30,000 clones, with more than 85% found just once. The V call is TRBV7-9, the J call TRBJ2-7; 10 bases align to TRBD1. The TCR was taken from a child younger than 10 with CD3G deficiency. Sequencing was performed on conventional CD4+ T cells sorted from blood. The CDR3 bases are TGTGCCAGCAGCTCCGGGACAGGGGATGCGGAAGAGCAGTACTTC. The encoded protein is CASSSGTGDAEEQYF. Looking up the rest from reference TRBV7-9 and TRBJ2-7 gives the full variable domain: DTGVSQNPRHKITKRGQNVTFRCDPISEHNRLYWYRQTLGQGPEFLTYFQNEAQLEKSRLLSDRFSAERPKGSFSTLEIQRTEQGDSAMYLCASSSGTGDAEEQYFGPGTRLTVT.